The text below deals with one TCR beta chain. Its antigen is unknown. Base qualities are not at hand, and no much larger clone is one base apart. Its CDR3 holds 16 amino acids, cysteine through phenylalanine. Of the read, only the CDR3 DNA is kept; its 48 bases are in frame from base 1. From the germline V gene (reference sequence), CDR1 is LGHDT and CDR2 is YNNKEL. Relative to germline, V is missing 3 bases and J is missing 3 bases, with 7 bases of the junction outside any gene match. The sample comes from a study of human T cells and chemical hapten exposure (TCRdb year 2021). With respect to the entire study: For sensitization, 2% DPC in acetone was applied to a roughly 2 cm by roughly 2 cm area of upper inner arm skin. Throughout the study period of around 24 weeks, patients also received therapeutic DPC doses to the scalp every week. Patch tests used Finn chambers with 0.01% DPC on the upper back, scored after 6 days by International Contact Dermatitis Research Group standards. Alopecia areata with under or over 50% scalp involvement, alopecia totalis and alopecia universalis were represented in the patient cohort, which was mostly female. Libraries were pooled for sequencing, and per-sample TCR yields varied mainly because of small differences in library volumes within the pool. This study followed changes in the peripheral blood TCR repertoire in vivo during primary and secondary sensitization of alopecia patients to the hapten diphenylcyclopropenone (DPC). Blood was sampled from patients pre-sensitization (week 0) and at 2, 6 and about 24 weeks after DPC sensitization. Approximately 28 alopecia patients gave blood for TCR sequencing at one to four time points (pre-sensitization, 2, 6 and 24 weeks).

Library generation was performed with RACE. The instrument was a NextSeq 500. During library preparation, unique molecular identifiers were attached to individual cDNA molecules so that TCRs could be counted in a quantitative, reproducible way. From each blood RNA sample, both TCR alpha and TCR beta chains were sequenced. Per the original workflow: A median of about 87,000 TCRs per sample was observed, with a range of 23,224 to 690,600. V, J and CDR3 annotation of the TCR reads was performed with the Decombinator software suite. For PS versus PT1 abundance plots, all samples were subsampled to the same number of TCRs (28,000). TCRs were defined as expanded if absent before sensitization and observed at least eight times at the 2-week time point. TCRdb trimmed public reads at Q25 via fastp, called clones via MiXCR and kept in-frame beta chains. Under each unique CDR3 protein, matching rows form one entry showing the most common genes and DNA. These V and J calls rely on TCRdb rather than the paper's analysis. For this sample the table gives some 170,000 distinct CDR3 sequences, of which about a fifth were detected only once. The top ten constitute approximately 6.7% of the sample.

Study-level results and caveats: A positive correlation was found between the number of PT1 expanded TCRs and patch test score, with significance reached at thresholds 8, 16 and 32 but not 4. After repeated subsampling, changes were observed in the strength of the expansion versus patch-test correlation and in the threshold at which the correlation became significant. Because every patient had alopecia, a presumed autoimmune disease, the patients' immune response might differ from that of healthy individuals. Compared with pre-sensitization or healthy control sets, expanded TCRs formed significantly more large CDR3 similarity clusters, which is consistent with antigen-driven responses. DPC sensitization did not change how many TCRs were above 1 in 1000 frequency, and no evidence was found of alterations in global repertoire structure.

Interpreted using the paper, the time point label stands for: patch test 1, 2 weeks after DPC sensitization. According to the study, the label for this sample's treatment or condition signals: therapeutic diphenylcyclopropenone sensitization with weekly scalp DPC. At every patch-test visit, the blood draw took place before the patch test was put on. Eligible patients were aged 18 to 70, diagnosed with alopecia, deemed suitable for DPC therapy, and excluded if pregnant. Unfractionated whole blood was collected in Tempus Blood RNA tubes, and total RNA was extracted from that blood. Material: whole blood, obtained in connection with sensitization to the hapten diphenylcyclopropenone (DPC). This TCR was recovered from a woman aged 45-65 years with alopecia areata. Some clones in this sample may be carry-over from other donors' samples. This chain is built from TRBV3-1 and TRBJ2-3; TRBD1 fits 9 bases in the junction. CDR3 loop: CASSQNRGLRTDTQYF. DNA sequence: TGTGCCAGCAGCCAGAACAGGGGGCTGAGGACAGATACGCAGTATTTT.